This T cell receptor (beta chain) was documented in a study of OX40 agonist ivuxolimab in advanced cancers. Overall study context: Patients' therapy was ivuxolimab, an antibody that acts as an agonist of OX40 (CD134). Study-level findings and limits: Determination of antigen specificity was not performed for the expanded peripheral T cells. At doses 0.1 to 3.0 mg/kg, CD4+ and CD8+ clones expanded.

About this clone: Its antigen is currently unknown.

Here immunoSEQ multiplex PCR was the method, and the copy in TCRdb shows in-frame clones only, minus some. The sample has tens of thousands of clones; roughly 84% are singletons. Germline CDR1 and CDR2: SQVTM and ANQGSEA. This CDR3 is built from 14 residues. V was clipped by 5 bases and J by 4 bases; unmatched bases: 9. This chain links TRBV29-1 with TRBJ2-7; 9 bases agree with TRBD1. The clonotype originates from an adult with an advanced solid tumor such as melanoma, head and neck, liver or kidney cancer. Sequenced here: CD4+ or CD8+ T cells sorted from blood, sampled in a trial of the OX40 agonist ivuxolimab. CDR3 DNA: TGCAGCGTTAAAAATCCGGGACAGGGTTACGAGCAGTACTTC. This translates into CSVKNPGQGYEQYF.